Sequencing of this TCR beta chain was carried out in a study of T cells in localized non-small cell lung cancer (dated by TCRdb to the early 2020s). About the full investigation: The study examined T cell repertoires in hundreds of patients with early-stage NSCLC and compared tumors with uninvolved tumor-adjacent lungs. The cohort comprised approximately 240 treatment-naïve NSCLC patients with resected, localized lung tumors. NSCLC patients had a mean age of roughly 69 years, and 129 were male and around 110 female. What the work shows at the level of the full study, not this receptor alone: Of the top 100 tumor clones, a median of 57 were detected in paired uninvolved adjacent lung; roughly 26 were also among that lung's top 100. Higher T cell density in blood was associated with longer overall survival, whereas higher clonality in adjacent lung was associated with shorter survival. Uninvolved tumor-adjacent lung showed the highest T cell clonality, higher than tumor, which suggests more focused antigenic responses in the adjacent lung. Because of the exploratory design, TCR variables were selected using unadjusted p-values without false-discovery rate correction. Because multi-region sequencing of the tumors was not done, intratumor heterogeneity could not be ruled out.

At diagnosis, peripheral blood, uninvolved tumor-adjacent lung and tumor were collected and were preserved as a mix of fresh-frozen and FFPE material. For TCR repertoire profiling, blood samples were analyzed as peripheral blood mononuclear cells. The immunoSEQ Assay was used to sequence TCR beta CDR3 regions from DNA. In the authors' own workflow: T cell density was computed as TCR beta template counts normalized to usable DNA estimated by amplifying housekeeping genes. Richness was estimated using the preseqR package, with extrapolation to 400,000 templates for PBMC samples and to 120,000 templates for tissue samples. Clonality was defined as one minus Pielou's evenness. Differential abundance testing on productive amino-acid clonotypes, with a minimum total count of 5 and an alpha of 0.1, was used to identify tissue-enriched TCRs. Repertoire overlap between compartments was quantified with the Jaccard Index and Morisita Overlap Index. GLIPH grouped TCR beta CDR3s together with public tetramer-defined viral CDR3s, and a viral motif had to include at least three viral sequences and also show V-gene enrichment. Sourced from immuneACCESS, this table was stored by TCRdb with only in-frame sequences that have V and J called. A share of the clones is absent; for the studies checked, an unresolved V gene accounts for under half, and the remainder has no known explanation. For V, J and clone size, that table is used; D and trimming come from the DNA. Across this sample there are approximately 16,000 clones, with approximately 85% seen only once. The ten biggest clones cover under 30% of the sample.

V and J lose 0 bases and 7 bases, and a span of 16 bases separates them. The CDR3 sequence holds 16 residues, the cysteine and phenylalanine included. Only CDR3 DNA remains: 48 bases, in frame from the first base. CDR1 is given as LGHNA and CDR2 as YNFKEQ, both from the germline V gene. To note about this clone: Its antigen is currently not known. The sample holds no much larger clone one base away, and base qualities are not on file.

The chain couples TRBV4-2 to TRBJ1-5, with an unclear D gene assignment. Sample: peripheral blood, taken before any cancer treatment. The receptor's source is a female donor at least 60 years old with stage I squamous cell lung carcinoma. The CDR3 has the sequence CASSQDAGLGGQPQHF. The DNA reads as follows: TGTGCCAGCAGCCAAGATGCCGGGCTAGGTGGCCAGCCCCAGCATTTT.